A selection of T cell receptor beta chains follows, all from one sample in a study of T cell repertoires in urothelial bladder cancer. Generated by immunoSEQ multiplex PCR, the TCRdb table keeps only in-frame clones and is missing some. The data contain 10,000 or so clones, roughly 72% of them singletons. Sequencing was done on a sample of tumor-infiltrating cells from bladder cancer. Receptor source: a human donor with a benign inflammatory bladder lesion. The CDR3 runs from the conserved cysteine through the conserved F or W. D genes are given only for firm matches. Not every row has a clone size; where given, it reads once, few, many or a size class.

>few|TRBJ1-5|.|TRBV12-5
TGTGCTAGTGGTTTGGTACGGGGGAAGGGAGCCAGTCAGCCCCAGCATTTT
CASGLVRGKGASQPQHF
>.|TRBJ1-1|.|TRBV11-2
TGTGCCAGCAGCTTAGTGTGGGGGCGAGGGACTGAAGCTTTCTTT
CASSLVWGRGTEAFF
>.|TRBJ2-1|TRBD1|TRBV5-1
TGCGCCAGCAGCCCACGACAGGGAAATGAGCAGTTCTTC
CASSPRQGNEQFF
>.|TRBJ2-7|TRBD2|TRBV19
TGTGCCAGTAGTATTGGGACTAGCGGGGTATACGAGCAGTACTTC
CASSIGTSGVYEQYF
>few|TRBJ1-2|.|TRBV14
TGTGCCAGCAGCCAAGGGGGGAACAGGAACTATGGCTACACCTTC
CASSQGGNRNYGYTF
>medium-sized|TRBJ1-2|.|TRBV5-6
TGTGCCAGCAGCTTAGGGGAAATCTATGGCTACACCTTC
CASSLGEIYGYTF
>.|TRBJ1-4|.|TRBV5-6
TGTGCCAGCAGCTTGACAGCGGGTAATGAAAAACTGTTTTTT
CASSLTAGNEKLFF
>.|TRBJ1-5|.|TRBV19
TGTGCCAGTAGTATAGGGGAGACTCAGCCCCAGCATTTT
CASSIGETQPQHF
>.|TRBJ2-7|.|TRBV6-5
TGTGCCAGTTCGACGGGGACCTCCTACGAGCAGTACTTC
CASSTGTSYEQYF
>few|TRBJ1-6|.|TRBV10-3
TGTGCCATCAGTGATCGTGACTTGGGGATTTCACCCCTCCACTTT
CAISDRDLGISPLHF
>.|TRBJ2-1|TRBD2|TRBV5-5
TGTGCCAGCAGCCAAGTGGCTAGCGGGGGGCATAGCTCCTACAATGAGCAGTTCTTC
CASSQVASGGHSSYNEQFF
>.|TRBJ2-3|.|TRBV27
TGTGCCAGCACCTCCCAGGGACCTTGGACAGATACGCAGTATTTT
CASTSQGPWTDTQYF
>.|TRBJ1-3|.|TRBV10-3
TGTGCCATCAGTGACCGGAACCGTGGTCCTGGAAACACCATATATTTT
CAISDRNRGPGNTIYF
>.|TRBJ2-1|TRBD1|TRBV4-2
TGTGCCAGCAGCCAAGACGGGACAGAAGTAAATGAGCAGTTCTTC
CASSQDGTEVNEQFF
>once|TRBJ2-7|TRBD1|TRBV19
TGTGCCAGCGGCCGGGACAGACGTAGCGAGCAGTACTTC
CASGRDRRSEQYF
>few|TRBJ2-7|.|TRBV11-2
TGTGCCAGCAGCTTTACTCATCCGGGGTCCCAGTACTTC
CASSFTHPGSQYF
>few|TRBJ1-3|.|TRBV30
TGTGCCTGGAATGGACAGTTTGGAAACACCATATATTTT
CAWNGQFGNTIYF
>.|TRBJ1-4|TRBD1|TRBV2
TGTGCCATCCTACCGGGACAGGGCTTTACTAATGAAAAACTGTTTTTT
CAILPGQGFTNEKLFF
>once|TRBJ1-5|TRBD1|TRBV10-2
TGCGCCAGCAGTGCGACAGGGCCTGGGCAGCCCCAGCATTTT
CASSATGPGQPQHF
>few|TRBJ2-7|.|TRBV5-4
TGTGCCAGCAGCCCCCTCGAGCAGTACTTC
CASSPLEQYF
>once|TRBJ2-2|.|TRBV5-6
TGTGCCAGCAGCTTCCCAGGGCGGACCGGGGAGCTGTTTTTT
CASSFPGRTGELFF
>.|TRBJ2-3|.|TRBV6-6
TGTGCCAGCACCCCATGGAGTTACACAGATACGCAGTATTTT
CASTPWSYTDTQYF
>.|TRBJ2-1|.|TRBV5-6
TGTGCCAGCAGCCCGAAGGGGGGGGGACACAATGAGCAGTTCTTC
CASSPKGGGHNEQFF
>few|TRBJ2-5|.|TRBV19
TGTGCCAGTAGCCCCATGGCGGGGAGACAGACCCAGTACTTC
CASSPMAGRQTQYF
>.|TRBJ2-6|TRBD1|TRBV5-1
TGCGCCAGCAGCTTGGATCCAGGGGGAAGATTCTCTGGGGCCAACGTCCTGACTTTC
CASSLDPGGRFSGANVLTF
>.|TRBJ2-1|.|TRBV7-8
TGTGCCAGCAGCTTAGTAGGTGGGGGCAGCTCCTACAATGAGCAGTTCTTC
CASSLVGGGSSYNEQFF
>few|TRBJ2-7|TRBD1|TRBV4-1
TGCGCCAGCAGCCAAGATGGGGACAGGGGGCCCGGGGAGCAGTACTTC
CASSQDGDRGPGEQYF
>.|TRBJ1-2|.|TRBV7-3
TGTGCCAGCAGCTTTTCGGGGTACTATGGCTACACCTTC
CASSFSGYYGYTF
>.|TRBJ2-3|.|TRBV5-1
TGCGCCAGCAGCTGGCCTTGGACAGCCTCTAGCACAGATACGCAGTATTTT
CASSWPWTASSTDTQYF
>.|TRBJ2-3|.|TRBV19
TGTGCCAGTAGTGGGCAGGGTCGCACAGATACGCAGTATTTT
CASSGQGRTDTQYF
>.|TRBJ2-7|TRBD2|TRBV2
TGTGCCAGCAGACCCTCGACTAGCGGAACCTACGAGCAGTACTTC
CASRPSTSGTYEQYF
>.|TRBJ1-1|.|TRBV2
TGTGCCAGCAGTTCCACGAGGGTGGGCACTGAAGCTTTCTTT
CASSSTRVGTEAFF